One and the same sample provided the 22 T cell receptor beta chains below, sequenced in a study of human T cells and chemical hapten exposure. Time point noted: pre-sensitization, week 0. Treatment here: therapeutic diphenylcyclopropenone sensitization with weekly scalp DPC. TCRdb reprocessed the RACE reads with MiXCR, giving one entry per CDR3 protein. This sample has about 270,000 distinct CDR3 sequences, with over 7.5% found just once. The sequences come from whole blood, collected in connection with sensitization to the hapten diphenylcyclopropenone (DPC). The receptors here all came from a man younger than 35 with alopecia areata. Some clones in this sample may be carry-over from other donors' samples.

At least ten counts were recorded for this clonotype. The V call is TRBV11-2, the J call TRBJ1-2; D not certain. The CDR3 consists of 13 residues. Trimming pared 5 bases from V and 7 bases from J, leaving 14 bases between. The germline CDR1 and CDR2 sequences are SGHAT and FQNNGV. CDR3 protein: CASSPSRAGGYTF. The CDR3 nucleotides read TGTGCCAGCAGCCCCTCTCGGGCTGGTGGCTACACCTTC.

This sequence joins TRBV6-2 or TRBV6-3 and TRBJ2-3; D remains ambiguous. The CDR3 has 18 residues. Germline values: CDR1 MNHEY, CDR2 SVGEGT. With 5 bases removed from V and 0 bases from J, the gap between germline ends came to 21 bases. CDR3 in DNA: TGTGCCAGCAGTCAACCTCAACTCCTACGGGCTAGCACAGATACGCAGTATTTT. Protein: CASSQPQLLRASTDTQYF.

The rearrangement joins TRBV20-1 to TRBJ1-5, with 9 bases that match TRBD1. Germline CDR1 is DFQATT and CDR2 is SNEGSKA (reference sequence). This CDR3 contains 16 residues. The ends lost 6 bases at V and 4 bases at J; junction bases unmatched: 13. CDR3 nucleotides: TGCAGTGCCCGTCCCCTCAGGACAGGGGATAATCAGCCCCAGCATTTT. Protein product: CSARPLRTGDNQPQHF.

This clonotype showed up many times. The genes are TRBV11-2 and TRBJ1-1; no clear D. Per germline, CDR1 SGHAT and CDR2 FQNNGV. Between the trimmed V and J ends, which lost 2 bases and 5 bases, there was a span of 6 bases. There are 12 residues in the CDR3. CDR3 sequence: CASSLSPTEAFF. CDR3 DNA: TGTGCCAGCAGCTTATCTCCGACTGAAGCTTTCTTT.

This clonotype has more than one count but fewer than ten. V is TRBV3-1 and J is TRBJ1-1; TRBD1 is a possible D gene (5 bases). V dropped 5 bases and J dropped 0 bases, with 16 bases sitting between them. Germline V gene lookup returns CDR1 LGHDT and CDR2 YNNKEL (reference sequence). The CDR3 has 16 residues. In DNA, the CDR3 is TGTGCCAGCAGCGGAGGGTTGGGGCCTTTGAACACTGAAGCTTTCTTT. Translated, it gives CASSGGLGPLNTEAFF. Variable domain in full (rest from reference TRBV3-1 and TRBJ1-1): DTAVSQTPKYLVTQMGNDKSIKCEQNLGHDTMYWYKQDSKKFLKIMFSYNNKELIINETVPNRFSPKSPDKAHLNLHINSLELGDSAVYFCASSGGLGPLNTEAFFGQGTRLTVV.

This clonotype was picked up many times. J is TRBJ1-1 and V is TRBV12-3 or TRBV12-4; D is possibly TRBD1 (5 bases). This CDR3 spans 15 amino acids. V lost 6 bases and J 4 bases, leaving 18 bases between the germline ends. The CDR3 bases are TGTGCCAGCAGGTTACGGGACTCCGAGGGCACTGAAGCTTTCTTT. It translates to CASRLRDSEGTEAFF.

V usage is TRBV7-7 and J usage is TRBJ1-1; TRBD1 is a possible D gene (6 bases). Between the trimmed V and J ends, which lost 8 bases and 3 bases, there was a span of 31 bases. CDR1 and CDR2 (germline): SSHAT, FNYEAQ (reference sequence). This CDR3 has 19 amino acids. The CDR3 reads CASSGGDLTGHPGDTEAFF. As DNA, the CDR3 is TGTGCCAGCTCCGGGGGGGACCTGACGGGACATCCAGGAGACACTGAAGCTTTCTTT.

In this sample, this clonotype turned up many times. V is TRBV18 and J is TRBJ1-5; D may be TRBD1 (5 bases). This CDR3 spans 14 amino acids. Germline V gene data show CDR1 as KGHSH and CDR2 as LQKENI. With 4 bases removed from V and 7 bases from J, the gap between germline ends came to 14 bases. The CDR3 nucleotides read TGTGCCAGCTCACACGCGGCAGGGATGCAGCCCCAGCATTTT. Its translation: CASSHAAGMQPQHF.

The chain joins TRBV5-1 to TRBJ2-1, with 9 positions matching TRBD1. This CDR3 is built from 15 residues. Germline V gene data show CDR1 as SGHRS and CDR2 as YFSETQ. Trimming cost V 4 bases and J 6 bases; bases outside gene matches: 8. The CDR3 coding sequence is TGCGCCAGCAGCCTCGACAGGGGGACTGCCAATGAGCAGTTCTTC. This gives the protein CASSLDRGTANEQFF. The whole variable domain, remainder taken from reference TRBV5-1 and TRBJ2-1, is KAGVTQTPRYLIKTRGQQVTLSCSPISGHRSVSWYQQTPGQGLQFLFEYFSETQRNKGNFPGRFSGRQFSNSRSEMNVSTLELGDSALYLCASSLDRGTANEQFFGPGTRLTVL.

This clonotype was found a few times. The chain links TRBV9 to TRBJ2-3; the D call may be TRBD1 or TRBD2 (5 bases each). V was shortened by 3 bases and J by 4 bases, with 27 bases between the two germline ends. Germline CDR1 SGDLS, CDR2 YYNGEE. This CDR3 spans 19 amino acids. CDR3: CASSAYPVGPGRGADTQYF. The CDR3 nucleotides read TGTGCCAGCAGCGCCTACCCAGTGGGACCGGGGCGAGGGGCAGATACGCAGTATTTT.

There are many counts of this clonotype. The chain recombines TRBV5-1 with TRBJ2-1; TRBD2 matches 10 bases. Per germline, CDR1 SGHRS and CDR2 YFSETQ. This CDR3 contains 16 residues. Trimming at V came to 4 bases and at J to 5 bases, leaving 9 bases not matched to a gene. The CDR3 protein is CASSRPTSGDNNEQFF. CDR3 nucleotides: TGCGCCAGCAGCCGTCCAACTAGCGGGGATAACAATGAGCAGTTCTTC.

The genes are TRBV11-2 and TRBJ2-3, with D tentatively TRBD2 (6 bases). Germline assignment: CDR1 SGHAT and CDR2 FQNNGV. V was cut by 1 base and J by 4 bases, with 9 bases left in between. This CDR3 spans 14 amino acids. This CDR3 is CASSLVTSPDTQYF. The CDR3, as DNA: TGTGCCAGCAGCTTAGTCACTAGCCCAGATACGCAGTATTTT. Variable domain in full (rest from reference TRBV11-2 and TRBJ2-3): EAGVAQSPRYKIIEKRQSVAFWCNPISGHATLYWYQQILGQGPKLLIQFQNNGVVDDSQLPKDRFSAERLKGVDSTLKIQPAKLEDSAVYLCASSLVTSPDTQYFGPGTRLTVL.

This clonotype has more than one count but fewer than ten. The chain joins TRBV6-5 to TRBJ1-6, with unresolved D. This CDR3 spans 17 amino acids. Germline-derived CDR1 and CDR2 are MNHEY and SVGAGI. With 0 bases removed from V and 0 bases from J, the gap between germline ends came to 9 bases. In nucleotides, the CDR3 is TGTGCCAGCAGTTACTCCTGGACCAGCTCCTATAATTCACCCCTCCACTTT. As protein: CASSYSWTSSYNSPLHF.

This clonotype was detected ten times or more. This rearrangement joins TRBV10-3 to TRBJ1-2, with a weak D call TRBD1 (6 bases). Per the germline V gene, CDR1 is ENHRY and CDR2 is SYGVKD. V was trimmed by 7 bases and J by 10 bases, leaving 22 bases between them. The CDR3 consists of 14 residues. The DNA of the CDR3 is TGTGCCATCATGAGGGGGGGCTCGGCTACACACTACACCTTC. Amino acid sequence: CAIMRGGSATHYTF.

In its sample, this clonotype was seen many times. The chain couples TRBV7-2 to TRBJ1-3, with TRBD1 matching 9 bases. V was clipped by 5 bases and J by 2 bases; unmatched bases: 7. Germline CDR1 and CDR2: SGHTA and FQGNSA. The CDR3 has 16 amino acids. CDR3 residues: CASSGTGGEAGNTIYF. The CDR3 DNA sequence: TGTGCCAGCAGCGGAACAGGGGGCGAAGCTGGAAACACCATATATTTT.

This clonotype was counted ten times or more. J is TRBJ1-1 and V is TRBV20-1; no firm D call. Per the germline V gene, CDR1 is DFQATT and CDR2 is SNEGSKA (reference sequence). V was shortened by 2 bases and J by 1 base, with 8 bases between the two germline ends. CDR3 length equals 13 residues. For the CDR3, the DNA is TGCAGTGCTAGACCTCCCAGGAACACTGAAGCTTTCTTT. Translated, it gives CSARPPRNTEAFF.

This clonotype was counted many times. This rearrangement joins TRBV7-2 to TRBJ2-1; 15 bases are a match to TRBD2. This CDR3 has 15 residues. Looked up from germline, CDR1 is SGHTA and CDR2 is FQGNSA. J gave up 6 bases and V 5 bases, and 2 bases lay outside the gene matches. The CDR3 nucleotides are TGTGCCAGCAGCCTGGGACTAGCGGGGGGCAATGAGCAGTTCTTC. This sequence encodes CASSLGLAGGNEQFF.

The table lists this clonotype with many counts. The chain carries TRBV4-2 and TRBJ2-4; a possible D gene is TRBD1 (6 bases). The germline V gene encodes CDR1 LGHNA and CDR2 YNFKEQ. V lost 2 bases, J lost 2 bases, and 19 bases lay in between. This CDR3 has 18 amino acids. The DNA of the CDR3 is TGTGCCAGCAGCCAAACCCCATACGACGGGACACCCAAAAACATTCAGTACTTC. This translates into CASSQTPYDGTPKNIQYF.

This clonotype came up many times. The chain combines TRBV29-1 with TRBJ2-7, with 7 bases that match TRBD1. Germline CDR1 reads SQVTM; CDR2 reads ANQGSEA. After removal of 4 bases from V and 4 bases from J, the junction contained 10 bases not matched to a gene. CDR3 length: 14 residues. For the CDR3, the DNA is TGCAGCGTTGGGGTTCGACAGGGAACTTACGAGCAGTACTTC. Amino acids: CSVGVRQGTYEQYF.

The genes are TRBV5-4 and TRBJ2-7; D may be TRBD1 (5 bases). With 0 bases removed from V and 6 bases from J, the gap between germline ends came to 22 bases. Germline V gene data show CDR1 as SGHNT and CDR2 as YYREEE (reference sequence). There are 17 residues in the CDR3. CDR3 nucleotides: TGTGCCAGCAGCTTGGCCGAAAGAATCCCGCAGGGATCCGAGCAGTACTTC. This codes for CASSLAERIPQGSEQYF.

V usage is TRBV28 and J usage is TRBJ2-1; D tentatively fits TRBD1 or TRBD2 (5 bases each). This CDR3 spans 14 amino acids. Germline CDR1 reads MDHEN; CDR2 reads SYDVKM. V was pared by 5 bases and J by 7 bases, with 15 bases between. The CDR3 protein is CASSAGTRENEQFF. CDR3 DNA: TGTGCCAGCAGTGCCGGGACGAGAGAGAATGAGCAGTTCTTC.

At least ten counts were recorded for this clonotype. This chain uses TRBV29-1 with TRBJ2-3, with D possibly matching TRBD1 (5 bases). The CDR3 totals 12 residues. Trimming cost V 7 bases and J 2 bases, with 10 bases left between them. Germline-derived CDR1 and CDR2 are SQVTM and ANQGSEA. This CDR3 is CSADSYTDTQYF. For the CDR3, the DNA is TGCAGCGCTGACAGCTACACAGATACGCAGTATTTT.